This TCR beta chain was recorded in a study of regulatory T cells in long-lasting Graves disease. Overall study findings and caveats: The researchers studied only peripheral blood, not thyroid tissue. Newly diagnosed disease favored TRBV20-1 and TRBJ2-1 over persistent disease.

Per the germline V gene, CDR1 is SQVTM and CDR2 is ANQGSEA. V lost 8 bases and J 5 bases, leaving 18 bases between the germline ends. The CDR3 has 13 residues. The TCR beta library used iRepertoire HTBI primers with Arm-PCR amplification of CDR3. TCRdb passed the multiplex PCR reads through MiXCR, listing each CDR3 protein once. The sample has some 420,000 distinct CDR3 sequences, approximately 22% seen once. Noted time point: persistent/refractory GD, antithyroid drugs over 5 years with positive TRAb. RNA extracted from PBMCs served as the sequencing template. A volume of about 9 milliliters of peripheral blood was collected in EDTA tubes. Ten or more counts support this clonotype. No antigen is known for it.

Sequencing used peripheral blood mononuclear cells (PBMCs), obtained when the disease was refractory, from a patient treated with antithyroid drugs. The sequence was collected from a female donor with Graves disease. The chain has TRBV29-1 and TRBJ1-1; TRBD1 is a possible D gene (5 bases). The CDR3 DNA follows: TGCAGCACAAACGGGGGGTTTGGGACTGAAGCTTTCTTT. This encodes CSTNGGFGTEAFF.